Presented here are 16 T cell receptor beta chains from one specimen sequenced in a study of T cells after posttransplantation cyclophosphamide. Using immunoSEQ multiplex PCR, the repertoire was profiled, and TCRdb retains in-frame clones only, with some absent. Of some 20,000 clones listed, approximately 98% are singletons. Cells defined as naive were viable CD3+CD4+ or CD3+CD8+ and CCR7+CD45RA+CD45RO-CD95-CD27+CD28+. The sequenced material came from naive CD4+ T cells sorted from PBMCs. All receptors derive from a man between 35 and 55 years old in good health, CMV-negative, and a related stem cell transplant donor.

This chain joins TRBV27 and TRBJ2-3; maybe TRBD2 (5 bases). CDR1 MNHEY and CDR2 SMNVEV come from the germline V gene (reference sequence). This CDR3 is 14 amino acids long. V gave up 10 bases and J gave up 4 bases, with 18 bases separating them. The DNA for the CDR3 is TGTGCCACCGCCGGAGCGCTTAGCGCAGATACGCAGTATTTT. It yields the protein CATAGALSADTQYF.

DNA of the CDR3: TGTGCCAGCAGTGGGAGTAGTGGGTCCTACGAGCAGTACTTC. It codes for CASSGSSGSYEQYF. This chain joins TRBV2 and TRBJ2-7; no reliable D call. Germline-derived CDR1 and CDR2 are SNHLY and FYNNEI. Trimming left V 4 bases short and J 1 base short, with 11 bases between. The CDR3 covers 14 residues. The entire variable domain, with the rest obtained from reference TRBV2 and TRBJ2-7, is as follows: EPEVTQTPSHQVTQMGQEVILRCVPISNHLYFYWYRQILGQKVEFLVSFYNNEISEKSEIFDDQFSVERPDGSNFTLKIRSTKLEDSAMYFCASSGSSGSYEQYFGPGTRLTVT.

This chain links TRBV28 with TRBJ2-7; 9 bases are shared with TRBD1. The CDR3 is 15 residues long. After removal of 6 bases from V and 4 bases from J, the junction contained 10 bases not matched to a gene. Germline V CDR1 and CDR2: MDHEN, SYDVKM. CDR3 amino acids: CASRTITGGGYEQYF. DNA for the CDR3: TGTGCCAGCAGGACCATAACAGGGGGCGGGTACGAGCAGTACTTC.

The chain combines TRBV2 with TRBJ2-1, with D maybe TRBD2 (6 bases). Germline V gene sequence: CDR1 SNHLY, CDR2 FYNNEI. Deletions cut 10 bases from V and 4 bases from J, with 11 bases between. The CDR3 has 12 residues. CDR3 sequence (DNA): TGTGCCAATGAGGAGGGGTACAATGAGCAGTTCTTC. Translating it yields CANEEGYNEQFF.

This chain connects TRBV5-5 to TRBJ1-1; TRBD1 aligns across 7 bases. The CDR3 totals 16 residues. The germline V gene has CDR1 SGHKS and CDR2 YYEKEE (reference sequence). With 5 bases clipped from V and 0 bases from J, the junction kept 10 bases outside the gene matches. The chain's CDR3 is CASRPRGDNMNTEAFF. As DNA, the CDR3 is TGTGCCAGCAGACCCAGGGGGGACAACATGAACACTGAAGCTTTCTTT.

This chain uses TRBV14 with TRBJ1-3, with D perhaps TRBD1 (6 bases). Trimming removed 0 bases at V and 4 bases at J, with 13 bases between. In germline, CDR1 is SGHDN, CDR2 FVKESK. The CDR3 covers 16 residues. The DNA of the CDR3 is TGTGCCAGCAGCCAAGAACAGGGACCTTCGGGAAACACCATATATTTT. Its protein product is CASSQEQGPSGNTIYF.

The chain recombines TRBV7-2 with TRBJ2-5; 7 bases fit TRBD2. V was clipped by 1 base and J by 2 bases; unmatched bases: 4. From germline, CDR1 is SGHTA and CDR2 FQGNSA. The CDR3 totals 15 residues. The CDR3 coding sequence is TGTGCCAGCAGCTTAGGTGGCGGGGGACAAGAGACCCAGTACTTC. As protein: CASSLGGGGQETQYF.

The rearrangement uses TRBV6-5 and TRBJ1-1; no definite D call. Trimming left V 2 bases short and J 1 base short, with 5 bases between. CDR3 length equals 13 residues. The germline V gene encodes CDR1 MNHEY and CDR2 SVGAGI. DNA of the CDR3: TGTGCCAGCAGTTACGGGCAGAACACTGAAGCTTTCTTT. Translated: CASSYGQNTEAFF.

CDR3: CASLGTSGRLGAMETQYF. Written as DNA, the CDR3 is TGTGCCAGCTTGGGGACTAGCGGGAGGCTCGGGGCAATGGAGACCCAGTACTTC. This chain links TRBV19 with TRBJ2-5, with 15 positions matching TRBD2. V lost 9 bases, J lost 5 bases, and 16 bases stayed unmatched. Germline CDR1 reads LNHDA; CDR2 reads SQIVND (reference sequence). This CDR3 has 18 amino acids.

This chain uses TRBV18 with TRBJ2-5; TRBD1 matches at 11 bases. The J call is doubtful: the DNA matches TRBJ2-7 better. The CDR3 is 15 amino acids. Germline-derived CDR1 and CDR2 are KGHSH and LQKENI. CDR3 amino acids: CASSDLLGQGVEQYF. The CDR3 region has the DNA TGTGCCAGCTCAGACCTTCTGGGACAGGGGGTCGAGCAGTACTTC.

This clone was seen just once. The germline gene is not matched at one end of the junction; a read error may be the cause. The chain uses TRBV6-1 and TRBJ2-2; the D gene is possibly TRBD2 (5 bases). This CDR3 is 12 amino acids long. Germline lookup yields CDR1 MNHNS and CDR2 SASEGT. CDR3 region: CASVGPTGELLF. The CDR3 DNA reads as TGTGCCAGTGTAGGGCCGACCGGGGAGCTGCTTTTT.

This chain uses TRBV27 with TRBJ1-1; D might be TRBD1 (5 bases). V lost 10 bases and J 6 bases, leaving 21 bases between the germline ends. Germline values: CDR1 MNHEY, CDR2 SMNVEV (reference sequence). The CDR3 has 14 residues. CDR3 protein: CATNPGRSGAEAFF. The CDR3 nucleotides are TGTGCCACGAACCCTGGGAGGTCGGGGGCTGAAGCTTTCTTT.

This CDR3 reads CAWSSTGTQAFF. DNA for the CDR3: TGTGCCTGGAGTTCGACGGGTACCCAAGCTTTCTTT. The chain uses TRBV30 and TRBJ1-1, with D unclear. Germline assignment: CDR1 GTSNPN and CDR2 SVGIG (reference sequence). V lost 2 bases to trimming and J lost 9 bases, with 13 bases between them. The CDR3 has 12 amino acids.

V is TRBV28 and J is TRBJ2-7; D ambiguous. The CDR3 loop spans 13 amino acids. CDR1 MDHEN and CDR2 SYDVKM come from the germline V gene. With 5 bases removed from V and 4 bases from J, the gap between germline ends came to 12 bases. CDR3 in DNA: TGTGCCAGCAGTCCTTTTCGCGGATACGAGCAGTACTTC. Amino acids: CASSPFRGYEQYF.

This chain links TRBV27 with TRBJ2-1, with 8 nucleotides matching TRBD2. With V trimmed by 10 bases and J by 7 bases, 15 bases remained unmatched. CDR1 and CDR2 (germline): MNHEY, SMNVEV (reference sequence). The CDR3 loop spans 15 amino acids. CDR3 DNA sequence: TGTGCCACTCGCTTTGGAGCGGGAGCGGGTAATGAGCAGTTCTTC. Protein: CATRFGAGAGNEQFF.

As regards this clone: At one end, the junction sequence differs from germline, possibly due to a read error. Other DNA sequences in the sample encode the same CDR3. The CDR3 sequence: CASSLRGGYGYTF. The DNA of the CDR3 is TGTGCCAGCAGCCTCAGGGGTGGCTATGGCTACACCTTT. The V and J genes are TRBV28 and TRBJ1-2; tentatively, D is TRBD1 (6 bases). The CDR3 has 13 amino acids. CDR1 and CDR2 (germline): MDHEN, SYDVKM.